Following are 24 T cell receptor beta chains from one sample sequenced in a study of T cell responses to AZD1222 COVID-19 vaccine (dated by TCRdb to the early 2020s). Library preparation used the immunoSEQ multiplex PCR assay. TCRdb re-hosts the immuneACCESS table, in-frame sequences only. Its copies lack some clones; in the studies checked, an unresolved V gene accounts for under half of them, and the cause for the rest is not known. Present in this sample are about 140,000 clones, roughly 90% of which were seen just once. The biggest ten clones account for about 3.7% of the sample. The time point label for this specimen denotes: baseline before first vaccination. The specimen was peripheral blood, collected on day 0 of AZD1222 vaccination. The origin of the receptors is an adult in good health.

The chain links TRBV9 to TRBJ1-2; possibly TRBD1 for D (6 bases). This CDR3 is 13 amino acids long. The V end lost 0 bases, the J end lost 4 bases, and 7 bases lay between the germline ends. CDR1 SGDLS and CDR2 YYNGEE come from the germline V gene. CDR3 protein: CASSVAGVYGYTF. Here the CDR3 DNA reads TGTGCCAGCAGCGTAGCAGGGGTCTATGGCTACACCTTC.

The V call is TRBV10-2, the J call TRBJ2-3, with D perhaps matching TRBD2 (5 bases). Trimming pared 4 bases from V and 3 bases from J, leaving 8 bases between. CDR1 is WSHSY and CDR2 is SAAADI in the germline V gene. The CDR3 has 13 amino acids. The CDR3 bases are TGCGCCAGCAGTGTTAGAGGGACAGATACGCAGTATTTT. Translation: CASSVRGTDTQYF.

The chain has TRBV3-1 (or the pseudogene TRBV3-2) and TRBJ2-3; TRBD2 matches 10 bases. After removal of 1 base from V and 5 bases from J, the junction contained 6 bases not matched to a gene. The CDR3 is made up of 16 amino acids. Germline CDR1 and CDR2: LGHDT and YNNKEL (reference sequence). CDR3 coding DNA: TGTGCCAGCAGCCAAGGAGCGGGAGGGAGGGGAGATACGCAGTATTTT. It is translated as CASSQGAGGRGDTQYF.

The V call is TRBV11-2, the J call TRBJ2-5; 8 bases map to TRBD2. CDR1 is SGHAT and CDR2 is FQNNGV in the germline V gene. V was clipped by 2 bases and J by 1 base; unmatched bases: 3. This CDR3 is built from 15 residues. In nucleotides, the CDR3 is TGTGCCAGCAGCTTACTAGCGGGCTTCCAAGAGACCCAGTACTTC. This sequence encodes CASSLLAGFQETQYF.

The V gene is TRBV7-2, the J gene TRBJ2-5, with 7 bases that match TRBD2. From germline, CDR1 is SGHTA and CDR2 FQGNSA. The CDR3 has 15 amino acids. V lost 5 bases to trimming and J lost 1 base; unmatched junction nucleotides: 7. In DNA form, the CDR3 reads TGTGCCAGCAGCCTCCGTGGCGGGAGCCAAGAGACCCAGTACTTC. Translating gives CASSLRGGSQETQYF.

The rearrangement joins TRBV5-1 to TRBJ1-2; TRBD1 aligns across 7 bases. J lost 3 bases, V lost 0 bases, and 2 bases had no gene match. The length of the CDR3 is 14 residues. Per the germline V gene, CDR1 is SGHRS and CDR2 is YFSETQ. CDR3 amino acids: CASSLDGTDYGYTF. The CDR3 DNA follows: TGCGCCAGCAGCTTGGACGGGACAGACTATGGCTACACCTTC.

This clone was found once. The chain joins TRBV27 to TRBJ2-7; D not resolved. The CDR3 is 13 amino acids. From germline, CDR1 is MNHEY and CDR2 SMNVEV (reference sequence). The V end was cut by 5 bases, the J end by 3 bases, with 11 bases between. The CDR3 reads CASSIETGYEQYF. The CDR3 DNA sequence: TGTGCCAGCAGTATCGAGACGGGCTACGAGCAGTACTTC.

The CDR3 coding sequence is TGTGCCAGCAGTCGGACTAGCGGGAGCCACAATGAGCAGTTCTTC. Translating it yields CASSRTSGSHNEQFF. The chain uses TRBV6-5 and TRBJ2-1, with 13 bases matching TRBD2. CDR1 MNHEY and CDR2 SVGAGI come from the germline V gene. The V and J ends lost 5 bases and 5 bases, in that order; junction bases with no gene match: 3. The CDR3 contains 15 residues.

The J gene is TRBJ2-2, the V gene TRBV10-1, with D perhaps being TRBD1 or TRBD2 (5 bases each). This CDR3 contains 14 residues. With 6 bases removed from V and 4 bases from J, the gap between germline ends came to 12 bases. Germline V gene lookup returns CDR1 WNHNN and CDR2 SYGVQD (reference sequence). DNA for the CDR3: TGCGCCAGCAGACCCGGGACGGCCACCGGGGAGCTGTTTTTT. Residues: CASRPGTATGELFF.

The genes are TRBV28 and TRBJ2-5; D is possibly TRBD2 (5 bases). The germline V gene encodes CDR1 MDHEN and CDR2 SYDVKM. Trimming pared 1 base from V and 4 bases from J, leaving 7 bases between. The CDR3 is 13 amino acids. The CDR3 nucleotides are TGTGCCAGCAGTTTATACCGGGGAGAGACCCAGTACTTC. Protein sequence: CASSLYRGETQYF.

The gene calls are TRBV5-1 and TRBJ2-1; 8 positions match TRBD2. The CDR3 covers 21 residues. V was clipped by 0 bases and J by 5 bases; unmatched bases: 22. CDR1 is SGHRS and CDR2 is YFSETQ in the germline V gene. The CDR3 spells CASSLVLGPSGSTAINNEQFF. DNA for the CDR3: TGCGCCAGCAGCTTGGTGCTTGGGCCTAGCGGGTCCACAGCTATAAACAATGAGCAGTTCTTC.

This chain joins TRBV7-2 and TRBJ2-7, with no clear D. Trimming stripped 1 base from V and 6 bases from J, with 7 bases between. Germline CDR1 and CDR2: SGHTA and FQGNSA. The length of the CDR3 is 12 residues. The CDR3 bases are TGTGCCAGCAGCTTAGGCCTCGGCGAGCAGTACTTC. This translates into CASSLGLGEQYF.

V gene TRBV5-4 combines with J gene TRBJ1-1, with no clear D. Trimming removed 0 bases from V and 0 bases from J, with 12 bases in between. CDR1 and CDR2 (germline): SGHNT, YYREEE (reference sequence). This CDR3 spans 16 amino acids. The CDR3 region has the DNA TGTGCCAGCAGCTTGGGCGGGATCACCATGAACACTGAAGCTTTCTTT. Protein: CASSLGGITMNTEAFF.

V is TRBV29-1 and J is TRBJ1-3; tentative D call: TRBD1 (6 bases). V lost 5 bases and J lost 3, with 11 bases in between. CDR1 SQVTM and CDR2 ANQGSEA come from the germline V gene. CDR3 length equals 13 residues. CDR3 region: CSVIQGLGNTIYF. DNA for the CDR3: TGCAGCGTTATCCAGGGGCTTGGAAACACCATATATTTT. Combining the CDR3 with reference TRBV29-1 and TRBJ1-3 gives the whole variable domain SAVISQKPSRDICQRGTSLTIQCQVDSQVTMMFWYRQQPGQSLTLIATANQGSEATYESGFVIDKFPISRPNLTFSTLTVSNMSPEDSSIYLCSVIQGLGNTIYFGEGSWLTVV.

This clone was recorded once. DNA of the CDR3: TGTGCCAGCAGTTACGGGGCCGATAATTCACCCCTCCACTTT. Translation gives CASSYGADNSPLHF. The genes are TRBV28 and TRBJ1-6, with a tentative D call TRBD1 (5 bases). The germline V and J ends were trimmed by 4 bases and 5 bases, with 9 bases remaining between them. This CDR3 region has 14 residues. Germline V gene data show CDR1 as MDHEN and CDR2 as SYDVKM.

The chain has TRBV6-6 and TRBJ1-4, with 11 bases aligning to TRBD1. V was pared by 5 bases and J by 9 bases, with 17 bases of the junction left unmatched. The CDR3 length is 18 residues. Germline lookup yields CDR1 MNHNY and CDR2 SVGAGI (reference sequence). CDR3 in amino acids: CASSRIRDRGFRGQKLFF. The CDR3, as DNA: TGTGCCAGCAGTCGAATCCGGGACAGGGGGTTTAGAGGTCAAAAACTGTTTTTT.

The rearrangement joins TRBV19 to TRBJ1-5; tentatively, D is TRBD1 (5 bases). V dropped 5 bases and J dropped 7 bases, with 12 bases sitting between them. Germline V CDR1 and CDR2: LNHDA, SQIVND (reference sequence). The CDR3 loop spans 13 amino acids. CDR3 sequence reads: CASSFNGGQPQHF. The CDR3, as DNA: TGTGCCAGTAGTTTCAACGGGGGGCAGCCCCAGCATTTT. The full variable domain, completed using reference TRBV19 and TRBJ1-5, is DGGITQSPKYLFRKEGQNVTLSCEQNLNHDAMYWYRQDPGQGLRLIYYSQIVNDFQKGDIAEGYSVSREKKESFPLTVTSAQKNPTAFYLCASSFNGGQPQHFGDGTRLSIL.

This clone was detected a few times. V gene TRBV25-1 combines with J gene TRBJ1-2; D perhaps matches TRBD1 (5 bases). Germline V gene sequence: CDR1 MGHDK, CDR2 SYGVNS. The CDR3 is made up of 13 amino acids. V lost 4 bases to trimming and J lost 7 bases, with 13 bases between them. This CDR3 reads CASSVQDKRGYTF. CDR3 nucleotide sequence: TGTGCCAGCAGTGTACAGGACAAACGTGGCTACACCTTC.

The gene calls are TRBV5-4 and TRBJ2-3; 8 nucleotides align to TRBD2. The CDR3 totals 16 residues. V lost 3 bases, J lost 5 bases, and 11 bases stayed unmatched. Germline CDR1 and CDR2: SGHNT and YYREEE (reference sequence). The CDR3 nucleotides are TGTGCCAGCAGCTCGGCGGGGGGCGGTGGCAGAGATACGCAGTATTTT. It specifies CASSSAGGGGRDTQYF.

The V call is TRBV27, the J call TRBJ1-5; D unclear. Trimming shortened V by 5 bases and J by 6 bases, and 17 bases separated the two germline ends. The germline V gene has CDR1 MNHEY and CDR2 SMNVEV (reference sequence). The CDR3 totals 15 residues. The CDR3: CASSLAGRLAQPQHF. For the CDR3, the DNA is TGTGCCAGCAGTCTGGCGGGGAGGTTAGCTCAGCCCCAGCATTTT.

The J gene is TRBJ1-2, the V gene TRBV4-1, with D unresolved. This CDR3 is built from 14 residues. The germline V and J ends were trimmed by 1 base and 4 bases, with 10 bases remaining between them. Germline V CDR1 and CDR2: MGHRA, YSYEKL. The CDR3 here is CASSQASRFYGYTF. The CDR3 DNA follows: TGCGCCAGCAGCCAAGCGTCTAGGTTCTATGGCTACACCTTC.

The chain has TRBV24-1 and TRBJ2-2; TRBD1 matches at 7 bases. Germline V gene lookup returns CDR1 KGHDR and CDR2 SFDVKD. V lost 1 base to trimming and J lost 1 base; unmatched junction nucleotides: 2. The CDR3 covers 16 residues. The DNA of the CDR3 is TGTGCCACCAGTGATTTCCACAGGGGGAACACCGGGGAGCTGTTTTTT. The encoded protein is CATSDFHRGNTGELFF.

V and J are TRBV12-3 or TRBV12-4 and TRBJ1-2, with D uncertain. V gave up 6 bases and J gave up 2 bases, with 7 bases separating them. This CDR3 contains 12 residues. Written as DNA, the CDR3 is TGTGCCAGCAGGAAAGAAAACTATGGCTACACCTTC. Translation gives CASRKENYGYTF.

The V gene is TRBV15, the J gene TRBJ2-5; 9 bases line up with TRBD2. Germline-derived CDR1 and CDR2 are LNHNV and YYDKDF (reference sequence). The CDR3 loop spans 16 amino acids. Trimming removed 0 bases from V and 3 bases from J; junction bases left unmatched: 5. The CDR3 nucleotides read TGTGCCACCAGCAGAGATAGACTAGCGGTTAAAGAGACCCAGTACTTC. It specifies CATSRDRLAVKETQYF.